This TCR beta chain originates from a study of blood T cell repertoires in COVID-19. Study-level information: Material from acute and convalescent COVID-19 was sourced from the United States, Italy and Spain.

Those enrolled, adults aged roughly 18 to 95 years, came from about two dozen US areas. Participants were placed into cohorts based on the clinical history they reported. In the original analysis: Researchers report that nucleated cell counts were estimated from reference gene primer amplification. Sequenced by immunoSEQ multiplex PCR; TCRdb stores in-frame clones only, minus some. The V and J calls and clone size are taken from that table; D and trimming were inferred from the DNA. The sample shows 200,000 to 250,000 clones, 70% to 90% of them seen only once. The CDR3 is 15 amino acids. Germline CDR1 WSHSY, CDR2 SAAADI. The V end was cut by 3 bases, the J end by 3 bases, with 15 bases between.

The V and J genes are TRBV10-2 and TRBJ2-7, with unresolved D. The origin of this receptor is a man in his thirties or forties who had recovered from COVID-19. Input material: PBMCs or T cells enriched from blood (not recorded which). The CDR3 DNA is TGCGCCAGCAGTGAATATAGAAACGCAAACTACGAGCAGTACTTC. It yields the protein CASSEYRNANYEQYF.